The source of this T cell receptor beta chain is a study of T cells in Graves' hyperthyroidism and ophthalmopathy (dated by TCRdb to the late 2010s). Looking at the study overall: Peripheral blood was sampled at the time of initial diagnosis, prior to any treatment. To identify distinguishing TCR V-J signatures, a discovery cohort of 90 to 100 patients was used, comprising 43 with Graves' ophthalmopathy and 57 with stable Graves' hyperthyroidism. Prospective prediction of ophthalmopathy was tested in an independent validation cohort of 18 to 20 hyperthyroidism patients and roughly 16 patients who later progressed to ophthalmopathy. The approximately 100 discovery patients were divided at random into training and test sets in a 7:3 ratio. The study also compared thyroid tissue and blood T-cell repertoires from more than five Graves' hyperthyroidism patients. Once sampling was done, hyperthyroidism patients were given methimazole at a starting dose of 30 mg daily, whereas ophthalmopathy patients were given high-dose intravenous methylprednisolone. According to the paper, TCR Vbeta CDR3 sequencing was carried out on over 130 peripheral blood samples, which came from more than 40 ophthalmopathy, fewer than 80 hyperthyroidism and approximately 17 progressor patients.

The TCR beta CDR3 regions were amplified from the RNA transcripts. A first-round RT-PCR of the TCR CDR3 used the HTBI primer set with the Qiagen OneStep RT-PCR kit. A second multiplex PCR round built the libraries, followed by size selection and purification. Libraries were sequenced paired-end with 100 bp reads on an Illumina HiSeq2000. Processing in the source paper ran as follows. SOAPnuke was used to process the raw data, throwing out any read that contained adapters or uncalled bases, had a mean Phred below 15, or lacked an exact constant-primer or identifier match. COPE v1.2.5 was used to merge the high-quality paired reads, and each unique nucleotide sequence was defined as a clonotype. MiTCR v1.1 was used to align clonotypes to the IMGT TRBV, TRBD and TRBJ reference segments. Analysis was restricted to V-J combinations with a frequency above 0.0001, which covered just over 98% of repertoires. A TCS score was defined as the ratio between F50 (clonal expansion) and ExV (chaos), using BLOSUM62-based TCRdist between CDR3 peptides within each V-J. Welch's t-statistics and random forest reduced roughly 530 V-J features to under 15, which were used in a naive Bayes classifier (R e1071). TCRdb trimmed public reads at Q25 via fastp, called clones via MiXCR and kept in-frame beta chains. All rows with the same CDR3 protein become a single entry with the most common DNA and genes. For this entry, the V and J calls and clone size follow TCRdb and not the study's own pipeline. This sample lists over 350,000 distinct CDR3 sequences; roughly an eighth were detected once. The ten largest account for 25% to 30% of the sample.

The research as a whole found: No statistical method was used to set the sample size in advance, and investigators knew the group allocation. In validation, the model predicted progression to ophthalmopathy a median of about 6 months before onset, with 65% to 71% sensitivity and about 75% specificity. Most expanded thyroid clonotypes (frequency above 0.001) were also detected in blood, a finding suggesting that blood repertoires may reflect thyroid immune responses. Ophthalmopathy was separated from stable hyperthyroidism by a 13 V-J signature model, with around 90% sensitivity and about 81% specificity obtained in cross-validation and 80%/75% obtained in testing.

In this sample, this clonotype turned up many times. It has no known antigen specificity. Base qualities are missing; no much larger clone stands one base away. Ophthalmopathy patients had moderately to severely active disease, with a Clinical Activity Score of 3 or more, a NOSPECS grade of 4 or more, and a disease duration of less than 3 months. Any patient with an uncontrolled infection, another autoimmune disease, pregnancy or lactation was excluded. Diagnoses were established on the basis of clinical symptoms, serum thyroxine and TRAb, thyroid ultrasound, and orbital computed tomography. PBMCs were isolated from about 9 ml of fresh peripheral blood by Ficoll-Paque density gradient centrifugation. Total RNA was extracted with Trizol reagent, and quality was checked on an Agilent 2100 Bioanalyzer. The TCR sequence derives from a man aged 45-65 years with Graves' ophthalmopathy. The material sequenced was blood.

In nucleotides, the sequence is TGTGCTAGTGGTTCCGGGATAGGGGAAAAACTGTTTTTT. It encodes CASGSGIGEKLFF. The chain links TRBV12-5 with TRBJ1-4; the D gene is not confidently resolved. V sheds 4 bases and J sheds 8 bases, leaving 11 bases between their ends. Counted from cysteine to phenylalanine, this CDR3 has 13 amino acids. Only the CDR3 portion is preserved as DNA: 39 bases, with reading frame beginning at the first base. Based on the germline V gene, the CDR1 and CDR2 sequences are LGHNT and FRNRAP.